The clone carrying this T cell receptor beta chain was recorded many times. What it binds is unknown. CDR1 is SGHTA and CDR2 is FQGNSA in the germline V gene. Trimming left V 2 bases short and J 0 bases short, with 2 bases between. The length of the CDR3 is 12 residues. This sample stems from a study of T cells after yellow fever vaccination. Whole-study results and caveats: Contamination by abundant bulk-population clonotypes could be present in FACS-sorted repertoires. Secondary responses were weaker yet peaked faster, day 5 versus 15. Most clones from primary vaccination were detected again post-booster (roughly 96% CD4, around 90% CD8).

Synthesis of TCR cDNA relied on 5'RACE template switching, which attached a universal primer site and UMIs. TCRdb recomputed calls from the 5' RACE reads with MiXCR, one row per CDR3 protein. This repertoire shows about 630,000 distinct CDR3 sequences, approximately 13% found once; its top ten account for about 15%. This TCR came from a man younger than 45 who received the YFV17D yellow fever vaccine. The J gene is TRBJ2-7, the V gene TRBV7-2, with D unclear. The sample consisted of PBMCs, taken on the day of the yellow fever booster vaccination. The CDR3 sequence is CASSLTSYEQYF. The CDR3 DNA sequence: TGTGCCAGCAGCTTAACCTCCTACGAGCAGTACTTC.